At least ten counts were recorded for the clone carrying this T cell receptor beta chain. From the reads, TCRdb called clonotypes with MiXCR, one entry per CDR3 protein. The table shows hundreds of thousands of distinct CDR3 sequences, with around a sixth occurring only once. This sample was taken from a study of T cell repertoires in cytomegalovirus infection. Study at large: CMV infection together with matching HLA type was indicated by public TCR beta signatures.

This clonotype was obtained from a human donor in good health (CMV status not recorded). Some clones in this sample may be carry-over from other donors' samples. The sample was PBMCs.

CDR3 protein: CASKSHRERETQYF. As DNA, the CDR3 is TGTGCCAGCAAATCGCACAGGGAACGAGAGACCCAGTACTTC. The chain combines TRBV7-2 with TRBJ2-5; a possible D gene is TRBD1 (6 bases). The CDR3 runs 14 residues. Looked up from germline, CDR1 is SGHTA and CDR2 is FQGNSA. V was clipped by 7 bases and J by 4 bases, with 16 bases between them. The entire variable domain, with the rest obtained from reference TRBV7-2 and TRBJ2-5, is as follows: GAGVSQSPSNKVTEKGKDVELRCDPISGHTALYWYRQSLGQGLEFLIYFQGNSAPDKSGLPSDRFSAERTGGSVSTLTIQRTQQEDSAVYLCASKSHRERETQYFGPGTRLLVL.